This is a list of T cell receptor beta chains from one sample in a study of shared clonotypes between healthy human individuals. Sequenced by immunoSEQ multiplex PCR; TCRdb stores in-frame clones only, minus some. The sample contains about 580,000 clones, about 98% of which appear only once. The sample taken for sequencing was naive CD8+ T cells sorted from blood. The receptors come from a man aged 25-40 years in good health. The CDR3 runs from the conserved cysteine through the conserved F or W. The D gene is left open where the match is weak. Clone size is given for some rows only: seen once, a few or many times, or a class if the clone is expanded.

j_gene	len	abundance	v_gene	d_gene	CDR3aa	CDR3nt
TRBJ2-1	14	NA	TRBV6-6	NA	CASSYSPGGGEQFF	TGTGCCAGCAGTTACTCTCCCGGTGGGGGCGAGCAGTTCTTC
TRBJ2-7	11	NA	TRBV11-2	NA	CASSSLSEQYF	TGTGCCAGCAGCTCACTCTCCGAGCAGTACTTC
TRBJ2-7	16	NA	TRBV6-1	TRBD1	CASSESAGTVTYEQYF	TGTGCCAGCAGTGAATCAGCCGGGACAGTCACCTACGAGCAGTACTTC
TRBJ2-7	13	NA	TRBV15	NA	CATSGRLPDEQYF	TGTGCCACCAGCGGTCGACTCCCTGACGAGCAGTACTTC
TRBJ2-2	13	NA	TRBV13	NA	CASSFPNTGELFF	TGTGCCAGCAGCTTCCCGAACACCGGGGAGCTGTTTTTT
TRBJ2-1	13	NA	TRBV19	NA	CASSGSSYNEQFF	TGTGCCAGTAGCGGAAGTTCCTACAATGAGCAGTTCTTC
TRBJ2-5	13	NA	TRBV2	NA	CASSELHAETQYF	TGTGCCAGCAGTGAATTGCACGCGGAGACCCAGTACTTC
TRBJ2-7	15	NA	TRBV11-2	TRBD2	CASSLMFGTSDEQYF	TGTGCCAGCAGCCTTATGTTCGGGACTAGCGACGAGCAGTACTTC
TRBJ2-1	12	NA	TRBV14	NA	CASSQSYNEQFF	TGTGCCAGCAGCCAAAGCTACAATGAGCAGTTCTTC
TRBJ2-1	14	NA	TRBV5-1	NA	CASSSVIGGNEQFF	TGCGCCAGCAGCTCGGTAATTGGAGGGAATGAGCAGTTCTTC
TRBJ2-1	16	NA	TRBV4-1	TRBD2	CASSQPGRADYNEQFF	TGCGCCAGCAGCCAACCCGGGAGGGCCGACTACAATGAGCAGTTCTTC
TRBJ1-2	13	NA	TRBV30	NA	CAWSEGGASGYTF	TGTGCCTGGAGTGAAGGGGGGGCGAGTGGCTACACCTTC
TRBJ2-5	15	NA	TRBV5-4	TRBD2	CASSLGTSGGETQYF	TGTGCCAGCAGCTTGGGGACTAGCGGGGGAGAGACCCAGTACTTC
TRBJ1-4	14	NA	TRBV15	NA	CATSRDRGGEKLFF	TGTGCCACCAGCAGAGATCGGGGGGGTGAAAAACTGTTTTTT
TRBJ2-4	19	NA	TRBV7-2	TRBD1	CASSPRTGGTHNPKNIQYF	TGTGCCAGCAGCCCGCGGACAGGGGGCACCCATAATCCCAAAAACATTCAGTACTTC
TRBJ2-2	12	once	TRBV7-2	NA	CASSLDTGELFF	TGTGCCAGCAGCTTGGACACCGGGGAGCTGTTTTTT
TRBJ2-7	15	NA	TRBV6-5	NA	CASSYSQLHSYEQYF	TGTGCCAGCAGTTACTCCCAGCTCCACTCCTACGAGCAGTACTTC
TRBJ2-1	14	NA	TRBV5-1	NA	CASSTGYGLNEQFF	TGCGCCAGCTCAACAGGGTATGGGTTGAATGAGCAGTTCTTC
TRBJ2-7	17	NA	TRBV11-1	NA	CASSPWGHAKNSYEQYF	TGTGCCAGCAGCCCGTGGGGACACGCGAAAAACTCCTACGAGCAGTACTTC
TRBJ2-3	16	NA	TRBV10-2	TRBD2	CASSPLAGIDIDTQYF	TGCGCCAGCAGTCCACTAGCGGGAATCGATATAGATACGCAGTATTTT
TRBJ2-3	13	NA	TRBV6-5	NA	CASSNRVVDTQYF	TGTGCCAGCAGTAACAGGGTAGTAGATACGCAGTATTTT
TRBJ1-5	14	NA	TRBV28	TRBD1	CASSAGGADQPQHF	TGTGCCAGCAGCGCAGGGGGCGCGGATCAGCCCCAGCATTTT
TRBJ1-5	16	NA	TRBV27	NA	CASSLSPPQGNQPQHF	TGTGCCAGCAGTTTATCCCCGCCTCAGGGGAATCAGCCCCAGCATTTT
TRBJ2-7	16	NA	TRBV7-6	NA	CASSLAGTKGSYEQYF	TGTGCCAGCAGCTTAGCCGGGACCAAGGGCTCCTACGAGCAGTACTTC
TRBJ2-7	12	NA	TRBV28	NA	CASSRKLYEQYF	TGTGCCAGCAGTCGAAAGCTGTACGAGCAGTACTTC
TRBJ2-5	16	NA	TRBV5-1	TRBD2	CASSLRASGIQETQYF	TGCGCCAGCAGCTTGAGGGCTAGCGGGATTCAAGAGACCCAGTACTTC
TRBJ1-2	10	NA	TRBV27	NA	CASGWYGYTF	TGTGCCAGCGGCTGGTATGGCTACACCTTC
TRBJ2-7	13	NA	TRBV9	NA	CASSDSTGLEQYF	TGTGCCAGCAGCGACAGTACGGGGCTCGAGCAGTACTTC
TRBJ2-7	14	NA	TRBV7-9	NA	CASSLTVEVGEQYF	TGTGCCAGCAGCTTAACTGTGGAGGTCGGCGAGCAGTACTTC
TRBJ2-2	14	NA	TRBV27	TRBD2	CASSPGLAYGELFF	TGTGCCAGCAGTCCGGGACTAGCGTACGGGGAGCTGTTTTTT
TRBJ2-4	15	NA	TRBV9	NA	CASSVDGRDANIQYF	TGTGCCAGCAGCGTAGACGGTAGGGATGCGAACATTCAGTACTTC
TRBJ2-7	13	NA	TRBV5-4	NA	CASSRTPSDEQYF	TGTGCCAGCAGCCGAACCCCTAGCGACGAGCAGTACTTC
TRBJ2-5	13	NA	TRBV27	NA	CASSLLGQETQYF	TGTGCCAGCAGTTTATTGGGCCAAGAGACCCAGTACTTC
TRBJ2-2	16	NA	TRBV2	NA	CASSEGLDHGTGELFF	TGTGCCAGCAGCGAGGGGCTGGATCACGGCACCGGGGAGCTGTTTTTT
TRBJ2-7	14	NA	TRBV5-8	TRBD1	CATNEQGTAYEQYF	TGTGCCACCAACGAGCAGGGGACAGCCTACGAGCAGTACTTC
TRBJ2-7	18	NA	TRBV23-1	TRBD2	CASSQPLRTSGRSYEQYF	TGCGCCAGCAGCCAGCCCCTCCGGACTAGCGGGAGATCCTACGAGCAGTACTTC
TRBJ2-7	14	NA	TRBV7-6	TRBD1	CASSLATGSYEQYF	TGTGCCAGCAGCTTAGCGACAGGGTCCTACGAGCAGTACTTC
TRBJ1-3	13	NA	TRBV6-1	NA	CASPGQRTNTIYF	TGTGCCAGCCCGGGACAAAGGACGAACACCATATATTTT